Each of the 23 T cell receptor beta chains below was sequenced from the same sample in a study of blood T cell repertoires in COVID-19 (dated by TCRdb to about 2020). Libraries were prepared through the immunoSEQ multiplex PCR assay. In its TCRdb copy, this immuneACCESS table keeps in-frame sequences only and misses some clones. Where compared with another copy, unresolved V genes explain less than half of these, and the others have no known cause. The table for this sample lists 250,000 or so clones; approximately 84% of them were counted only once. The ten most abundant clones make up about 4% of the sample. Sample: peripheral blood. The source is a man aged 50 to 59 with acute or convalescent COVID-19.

This CDR3 reads CASSGGVGQPQHF. In DNA, the CDR3 is TGTGCCAGCTCGGGGGGAGTTGGTCAGCCCCAGCATTTT. J is TRBJ1-5 and V is TRBV18, with D perhaps matching TRBD1 (5 bases). CDR1 and CDR2 (germline): KGHSH, LQKENI. V lost 6 bases to trimming and J lost 6 bases, with 12 bases between them. This CDR3 contains 13 residues.

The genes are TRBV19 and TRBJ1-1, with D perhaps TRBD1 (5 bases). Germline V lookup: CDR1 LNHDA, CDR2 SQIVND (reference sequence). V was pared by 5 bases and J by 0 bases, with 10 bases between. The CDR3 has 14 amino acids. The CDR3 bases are TGTGCCAGTAGTTGGGAGGGGCTGAACACTGAAGCTTTCTTT. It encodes CASSWEGLNTEAFF.

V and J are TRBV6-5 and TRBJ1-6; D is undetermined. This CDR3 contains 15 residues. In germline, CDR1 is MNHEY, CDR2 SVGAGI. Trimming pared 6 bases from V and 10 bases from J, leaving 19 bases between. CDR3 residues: CASRKPTTFQSPLHF. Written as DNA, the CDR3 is TGTGCCAGCAGGAAACCGACAACCTTTCAGTCACCCCTCCACTTT.

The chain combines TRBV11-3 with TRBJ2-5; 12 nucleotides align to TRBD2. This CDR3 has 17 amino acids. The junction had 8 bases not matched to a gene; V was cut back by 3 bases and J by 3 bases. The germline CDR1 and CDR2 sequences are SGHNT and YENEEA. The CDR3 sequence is CASSFLAGGFGEETQYF. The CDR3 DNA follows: TGTGCCAGCAGCTTTCTAGCGGGAGGGTTTGGAGAAGAGACCCAGTACTTC.

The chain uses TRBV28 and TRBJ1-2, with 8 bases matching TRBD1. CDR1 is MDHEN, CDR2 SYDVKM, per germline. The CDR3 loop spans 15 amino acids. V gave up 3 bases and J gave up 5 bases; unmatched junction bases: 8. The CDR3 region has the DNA TGTGCCAGCAGTTTCCCCGACAGGGGATTATATGGCTACACCTTC. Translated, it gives CASSFPDRGLYGYTF.

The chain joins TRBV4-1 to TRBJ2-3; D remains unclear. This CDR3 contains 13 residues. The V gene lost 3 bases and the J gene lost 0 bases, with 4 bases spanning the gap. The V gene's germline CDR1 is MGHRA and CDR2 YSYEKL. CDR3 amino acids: CASSHYSTDTQYF. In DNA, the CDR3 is TGCGCCAGCAGCCATTATAGCACAGATACGCAGTATTTT.

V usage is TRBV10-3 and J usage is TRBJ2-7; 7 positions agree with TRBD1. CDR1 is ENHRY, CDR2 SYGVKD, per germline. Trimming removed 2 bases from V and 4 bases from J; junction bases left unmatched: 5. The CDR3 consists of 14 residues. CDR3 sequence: CAISEGGRGYEQYF. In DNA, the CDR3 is TGTGCCATCAGTGAGGGGGGCAGGGGGTACGAGCAGTACTTC.

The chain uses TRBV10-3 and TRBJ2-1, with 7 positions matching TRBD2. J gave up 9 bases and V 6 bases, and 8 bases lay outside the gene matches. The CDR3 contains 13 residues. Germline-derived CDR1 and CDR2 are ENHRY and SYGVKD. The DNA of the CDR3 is TGTGCCATCAGGCCTAGCGGTGAGGGTGAGCAGTTCTTC. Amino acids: CAIRPSGEGEQFF.

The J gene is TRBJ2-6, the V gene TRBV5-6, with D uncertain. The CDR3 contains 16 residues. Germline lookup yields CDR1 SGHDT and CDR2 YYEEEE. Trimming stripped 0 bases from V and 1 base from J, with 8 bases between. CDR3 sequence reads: CASSLDGMSGANVLTF. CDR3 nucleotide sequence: TGTGCCAGCAGCTTGGATGGCATGTCTGGGGCCAACGTCCTGACTTTC.

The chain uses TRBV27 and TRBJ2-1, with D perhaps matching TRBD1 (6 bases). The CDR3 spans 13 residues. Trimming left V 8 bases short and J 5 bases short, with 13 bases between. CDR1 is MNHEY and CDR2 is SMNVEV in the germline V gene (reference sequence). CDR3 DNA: TGTGCCAGCCGGACAGATCCGAACAATGAGCAGTTCTTC. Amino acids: CASRTDPNNEQFF.

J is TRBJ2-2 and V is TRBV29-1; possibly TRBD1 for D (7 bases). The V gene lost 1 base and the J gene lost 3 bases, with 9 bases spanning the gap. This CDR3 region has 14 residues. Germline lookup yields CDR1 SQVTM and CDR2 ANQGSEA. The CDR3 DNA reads TGCAGCGTTGAAGTCAGGGGGGACACCGGGGAGCTGTTTTTT. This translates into CSVEVRGDTGELFF.

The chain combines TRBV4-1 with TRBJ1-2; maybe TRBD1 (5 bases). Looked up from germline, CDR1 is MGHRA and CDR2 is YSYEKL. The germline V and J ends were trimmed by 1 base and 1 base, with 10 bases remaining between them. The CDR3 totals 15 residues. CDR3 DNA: TGCGCCAGCAGCCAAGTTCCGGGGGATAACTATGGCTACACCTTC. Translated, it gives CASSQVPGDNYGYTF.

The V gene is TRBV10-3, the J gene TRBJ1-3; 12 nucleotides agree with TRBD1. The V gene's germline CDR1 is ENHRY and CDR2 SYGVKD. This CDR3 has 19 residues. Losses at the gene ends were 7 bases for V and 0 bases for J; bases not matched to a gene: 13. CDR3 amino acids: CAIKIGTGGIGSSGNTIYF. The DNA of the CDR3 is TGTGCCATCAAAATCGGGACAGGGGGCATTGGGAGCTCTGGAAACACCATATATTTT.

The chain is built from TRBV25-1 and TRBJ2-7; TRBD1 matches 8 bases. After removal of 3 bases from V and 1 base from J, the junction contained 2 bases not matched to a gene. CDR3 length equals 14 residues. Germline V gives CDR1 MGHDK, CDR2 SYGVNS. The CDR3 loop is CASSDQGASYEQYF. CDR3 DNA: TGTGCCAGCAGTGACCAGGGGGCATCCTACGAGCAGTACTTC.

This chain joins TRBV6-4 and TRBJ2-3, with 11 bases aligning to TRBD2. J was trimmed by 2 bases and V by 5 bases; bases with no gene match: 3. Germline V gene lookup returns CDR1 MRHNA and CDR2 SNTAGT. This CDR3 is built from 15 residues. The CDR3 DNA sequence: TGTGCCAGCAGTCTAGCGGGAGGATTCACAGATACGCAGTATTTT. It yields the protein CASSLAGGFTDTQYF.

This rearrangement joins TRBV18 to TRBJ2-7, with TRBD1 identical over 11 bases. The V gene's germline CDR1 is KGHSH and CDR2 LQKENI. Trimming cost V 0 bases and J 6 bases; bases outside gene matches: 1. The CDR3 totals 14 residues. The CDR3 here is CASSPPGTGGEQYF. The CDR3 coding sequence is TGTGCCAGCTCACCACCGGGGACAGGGGGCGAGCAGTACTTC.

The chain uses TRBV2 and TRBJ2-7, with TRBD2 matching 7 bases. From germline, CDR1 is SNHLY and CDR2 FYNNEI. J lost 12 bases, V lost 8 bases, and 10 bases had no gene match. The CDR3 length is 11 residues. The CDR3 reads CASATMGRGYF. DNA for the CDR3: TGTGCCAGCGCAACGATGGGGAGGGGGTACTTC.

CDR3 sequence: CASSLVRQGRSETQYF. CDR3 nucleotides: TGTGCCAGCAGCTTAGTGAGGCAGGGGAGATCGGAGACCCAGTACTTC. This chain joins TRBV7-8 and TRBJ2-5; D might be TRBD1 (6 bases). The CDR3 has 16 residues. Germline CDR1 is SGHVS and CDR2 is FQNEAQ. V gave up 1 base and J gave up 5 bases, with 17 bases separating them. The whole variable domain, filled in from reference TRBV7-8 and TRBJ2-5, reads GAGVSQSPRYKVAKRGQDVALRCDPISGHVSLFWYQQALGQGPEFLTYFQNEAQLDKSGLPSDRFFAERPEGSVSTLKIQRTQQEDSAVYLCASSLVRQGRSETQYFGPGTRLLVL.

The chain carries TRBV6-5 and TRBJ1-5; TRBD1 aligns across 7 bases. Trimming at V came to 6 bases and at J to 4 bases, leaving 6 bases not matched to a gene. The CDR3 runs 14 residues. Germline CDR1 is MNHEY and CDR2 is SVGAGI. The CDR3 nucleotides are TGTGCCAGCAGCTGGACAGGCTCAAATCAGCCCCAGCATTTT. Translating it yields CASSWTGSNQPQHF.

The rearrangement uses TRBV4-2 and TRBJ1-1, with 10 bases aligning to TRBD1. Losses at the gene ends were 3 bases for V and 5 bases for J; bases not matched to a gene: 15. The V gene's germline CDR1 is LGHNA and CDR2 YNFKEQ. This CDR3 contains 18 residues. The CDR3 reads CASSHQYGGQGDKTEAFF. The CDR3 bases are TGTGCCAGCAGCCACCAATACGGCGGACAGGGGGATAAAACTGAAGCTTTCTTT.

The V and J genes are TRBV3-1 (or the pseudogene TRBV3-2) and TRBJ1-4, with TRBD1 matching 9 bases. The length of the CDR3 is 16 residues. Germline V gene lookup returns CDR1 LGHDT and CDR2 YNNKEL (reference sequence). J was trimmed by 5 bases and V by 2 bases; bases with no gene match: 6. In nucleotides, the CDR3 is TGTGCCAGCAGCCAACGAGAGACAGGGGGGAATGAAAAACTGTTTTTT. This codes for CASSQRETGGNEKLFF.

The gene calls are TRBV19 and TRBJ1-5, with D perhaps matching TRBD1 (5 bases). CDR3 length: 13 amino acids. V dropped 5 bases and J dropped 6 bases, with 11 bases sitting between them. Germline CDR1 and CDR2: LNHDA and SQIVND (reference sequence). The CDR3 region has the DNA TGTGCCAGTAGTTTCCAGGGCGGTCAGCCCCAGCATTTT. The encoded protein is CASSFQGGQPQHF.

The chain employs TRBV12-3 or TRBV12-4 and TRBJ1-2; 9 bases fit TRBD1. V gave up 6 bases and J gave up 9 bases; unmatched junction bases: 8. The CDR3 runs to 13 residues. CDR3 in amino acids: CASRSRDRDSYTF. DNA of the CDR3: TGTGCCAGCAGGTCAAGGGACAGGGATAGCTACACCTTC.